The 19 T cell receptor beta chains presented below share a single source sample, sequenced in a study of Graves' ophthalmopathy and Graves' hyperthyroidism listed by TCRdb under 2018. Sequencing was performed on an Illumina HiSeq 2000. For repertoire sequencing, the TCR beta CDR3 regions were amplified from RNA transcripts. The first round of RT-PCR was done with HTBI primers and the Qiagen OneStep RT-PCR kit, and was followed by a second round of multiplex PCR, then size selection and purification. In TCRdb, the public reads were trimmed at Q25 with fastp and aligned with MiXCR, with productive beta chains retained. Every CDR3 protein is listed once, alongside the most common genes and DNA of its rows. The sample table holds 580,000 or so distinct CDR3 sequences, of which 35% to 40% were seen once. The ten largest clones add up to 3.5% to 5% of the sample. Sequencing used peripheral blood or thyroid tissue (not recorded which). These receptors were collected from an adult man with Graves' hyperthyroidism.

This clonotype showed up just a few times. A much larger clone is a single base away; this may be a read error. J is TRBJ1-2 and V is TRBV29-1, with D perhaps TRBD1 (6 bases). V shed 4 bases and J shed 8 bases, with 11 bases lying between them. The CDR3 is 11 amino acids. Germline loops: CDR1 SQVTM, CDR2 ANQGSEA. In DNA, the CDR3 is TGCAGCGTTGCAGGGGATCCAGGCTACACCTTC. It specifies CSVAGDPGYTF.

This clonotype was observed at least ten times. This CDR3 reads CASSSGQGWYTEAFF. The CDR3 region has the DNA TGCGCCAGCAGCTCGGGACAGGGGTGGTACACTGAAGCTTTCTTT. The chain couples TRBV5-1 to TRBJ1-1; 10 bases map to TRBD1. This CDR3 is built from 15 residues. The V gene's germline CDR1 is SGHRS and CDR2 YFSETQ. V gave up 3 bases and J gave up 3 bases; unmatched junction bases: 5.

The sample holds a few counts of this clonotype. The chain combines TRBV3-1 with TRBJ2-5; 13 positions agree with TRBD2. The V segment lost 5 bases and the J segment 3 bases; nucleotides outside the gene matches: 3. The CDR3 length is 15 residues. The germline V gene has CDR1 LGHDT and CDR2 YNNKEL (reference sequence). The CDR3 here is CASSATSGRKETQYF. The CDR3 region has the DNA TGTGCCAGCAGCGCGACTAGCGGGAGGAAAGAGACCCAGTACTTC.

V gene TRBV28 combines with J gene TRBJ1-4; 7 positions agree with TRBD1. The CDR3 totals 13 residues. Germline V gene sequence: CDR1 MDHEN, CDR2 SYDVKM. The CDR3 DNA follows: TGTGCGGGCGCCGGAACAGGGGATGAAAAACTGTTTTTT. It encodes CAGAGTGDEKLFF. The full variable domain, with the rest looked up from reference TRBV28 and TRBJ1-4, is DVKVTQSSRYLVKRTGEKVFLECVQDMDHENMFWYRQDPGLGLRLIYFSYDVKMKEKGDIPEGYSVSREKKERFSLILESASTNQTSMYLCAGAGTGDEKLFFGSGTQLSVL.

This clonotype was picked up many times. V and J are TRBV6-6 and TRBJ1-2; 9 nucleotides align to TRBD1. J lost 6 bases, V lost 6 bases, and 11 bases had no gene match. The CDR3 is 15 amino acids. Germline lookup yields CDR1 MNHNY and CDR2 SVGAGI (reference sequence). CDR3 residues: CASSADRGGGNGYTF. The DNA for the CDR3 is TGTGCCAGCAGCGCTGACAGGGGGGGTGGTAATGGCTACACCTTC.

This clonotype was seen many times. This chain uses TRBV19 with TRBJ2-6; D unresolved. Trimming shortened V by 5 bases and J by 0 bases, and 8 bases separated the two germline ends. Germline CDR1 LNHDA, CDR2 SQIVND (reference sequence). There are 15 residues in the CDR3. The chain's CDR3 is CASSGHISGANVLTF. The CDR3 region has the DNA TGTGCCAGTAGTGGGCATATCTCTGGGGCCAACGTCCTGACTTTC. The full variable domain, its missing parts supplied by reference TRBV19 and TRBJ2-6, is DGGITQSPKYLFRKEGQNVTLSCEQNLNHDAMYWYRQDPGQGLRLIYYSQIVNDFQKGDIAEGYSVSREKKESFPLTVTSAQKNPTAFYLCASSGHISGANVLTFGAGSRLTVL.

A note on this clonotype: Given a much more abundant clone one base away, this may be a read error. The gene calls are TRBV10-3 and TRBJ1-5; D not resolved. The CDR3 is 14 amino acids. Trimming pared 0 bases from V and 2 bases from J, leaving 5 bases between. In germline, CDR1 is ENHRY, CDR2 SYGVKD. The CDR3 is CAISESRGNQPQHF. In DNA, the CDR3 is TGTGCCATCAGTGAGTCTAGAGGCAATCAGCCCCAGCATTTT.

This clonotype was observed a few times. The chain couples TRBV19 to TRBJ2-7; 7 nucleotides agree with TRBD1. The CDR3 is 13 amino acids. Germline-derived CDR1 and CDR2 are LNHDA and SQIVND (reference sequence). V was clipped by 5 bases and J by 7 bases; unmatched bases: 8. Written as DNA, the CDR3 is TGTGCCAGTAGTCTTCACAGGGGTTTGGAGCAGTACTTC. Translation: CASSLHRGLEQYF. Filled out from reference TRBV19 and TRBJ2-7, the complete variable domain reads DGGITQSPKYLFRKEGQNVTLSCEQNLNHDAMYWYRQDPGQGLRLIYYSQIVNDFQKGDIAEGYSVSREKKESFPLTVTSAQKNPTAFYLCASSLHRGLEQYFGPGTRLTVT.

The V gene is TRBV24-1, the J gene TRBJ2-3; no clear D. The V gene lost 2 bases and the J gene lost 1 base, with 9 bases spanning the gap. This CDR3 has 15 residues. CDR1 KGHDR and CDR2 SFDVKD come from the germline V gene. The CDR3 DNA reads TGTGCCACCAGTGATTCCCGACTTCGCACAGATACGCAGTATTTT. It is translated as CATSDSRLRTDTQYF.

The CDR3 bases are TGTGCCAGCAGCAAGACCGGGACAGGGTATGCCGGGGAGCTGTTTTTT. Translated: CASSKTGTGYAGELFF. The J gene is TRBJ2-2, the V gene TRBV7-2; 9 nucleotides align to TRBD1. The trim removed 5 bases at V and 6 bases at J, leaving 10 bases unmatched. Germline CDR1 SGHTA, CDR2 FQGNSA. The CDR3 sequence is 16 residues long.

V and J are TRBV10-3 and TRBJ2-7; no clear D. The germline V and J ends were trimmed by 11 bases and 3 bases, with 20 bases remaining between them. CDR3 length: 14 residues. CDR1 is ENHRY, CDR2 SYGVKD, per germline. The CDR3 DNA is TGTGCCGGCAGTTACTCAGGTTACCTCTACGAGCAGTACTTC. Protein: CAGSYSGYLYEQYF.

This clonotype has more than one count but fewer than ten. A junction end diverges from the germline sequence, so it may reflect a read error. The V call is TRBV10-3, the J call TRBJ2-2; D may correspond to TRBD1 or TRBD2 (5 bases each). This CDR3 spans 16 amino acids. CDR1 is ENHRY, CDR2 SYGVKD, per germline. CDR3 protein: CASSELGAGLTGELFF. CDR3 DNA: TGTGCCAGCAGTGAGCTCGGGGCAGGGTTAACCGGGGAGCTGTTTTTT.

This chain connects TRBV5-6 to TRBJ1-6, with TRBD1 matching over 9 bases. V dropped 5 bases and J dropped 10; count of bases not matched to a gene: 10. Germline CDR1 SGHDT, CDR2 YYEEEE. The CDR3 is 15 residues long. The CDR3 DNA sequence: TGTGCCAGCAGGTTTCGGACAGGGGTCCAGTCACCCCTCCACTTT. Encoded protein: CASRFRTGVQSPLHF. The full variable domain, in which reference TRBV5-6 and TRBJ1-6 provide the parts outside the CDR3, is DAGVTQSPTHLIKTRGQQVTLRCSPKSGHDTVSWYQQALGQGPQFIFQYYEEEERQRGNFPDRFSGHQFPNYSSELNVNALLLGDSALYLCASRFRTGVQSPLHFGNGTRLTVT.

This clonotype was seen a few times. The rearrangement uses TRBV14 and TRBJ1-2; unclear D gene. Trimming stripped 0 bases from V and 1 base from J, with 18 bases between. Germline-derived CDR1 and CDR2 are SGHDN and FVKESK. The CDR3 totals 18 residues. The CDR3 loop reads CASSQDHPTTGINYGYTF. In DNA, the CDR3 is TGTGCCAGCAGCCAAGATCATCCAACTACGGGGATTAACTATGGCTACACCTTC.

This clonotype was seen only a few times. This chain joins TRBV5-1 and TRBJ2-5, with TRBD2 matching 15 bases. The V segment lost 3 bases and the J segment 1 base; nucleotides outside the gene matches: 7. Per germline, CDR1 SGHRS and CDR2 YFSETQ. This CDR3 has 18 amino acids. The CDR3 DNA sequence: TGCGCCAGCAGCTCATCGGGACTAGCGGGGGGCCTCCAAGAGACCCAGTACTTC. Its translation is CASSSSGLAGGLQETQYF. Drawing the rest from reference TRBV5-1 and TRBJ2-5, the complete variable domain is KAGVTQTPRYLIKTRGQQVTLSCSPISGHRSVSWYQQTPGQGLQFLFEYFSETQRNKGNFPGRFSGRQFSNSRSEMNVSTLELGDSALYLCASSSSGLAGGLQETQYFGPGTRLLVL.

J is TRBJ1-4 and V is TRBV9; D perhaps matches TRBD1 (6 bases). The CDR3 contains 13 residues. V lost 4 bases, J lost 8 bases, and 12 bases lay in between. The V gene's germline CDR1 is SGDLS and CDR2 YYNGEE. Here the CDR3 reads CASSQTGREKLFF. The CDR3 nucleotides read TGTGCCAGCAGCCAAACAGGGAGGGAAAAACTGTTTTTT.

The rearrangement uses TRBV6-9 and TRBJ1-2, with D possibly being TRBD1 (5 bases). CDR3 length: 17 amino acids. The V and J ends lost 0 bases and 5 bases respectively, with 19 bases between them. Germline V gene sequence: CDR1 MNHGY, CDR2 SVAAGI. CDR3 nucleotides: TGTGCCAGCAGTTATTCCCCGGCAGGGCTCCCCGGTTATGGCTACACCTTC. Translated: CASSYSPAGLPGYGYTF.

The chain has TRBV3-1 and TRBJ2-7; 9 bases are a match to TRBD1. The CDR3 loop spans 14 amino acids. From germline, CDR1 is LGHDT and CDR2 YNNKEL (reference sequence). With 2 bases clipped from V and 3 bases from J, the junction kept 2 bases outside the gene matches. CDR3: CASSQRDRDYEQYF. As DNA, the CDR3 is TGTGCCAGCAGCCAACGGGACAGGGACTACGAGCAGTACTTC.

V is TRBV4-2 and J is TRBJ1-5; perhaps TRBD1 as D (6 bases). Between the trimmed V and J ends, which lost 0 bases and 4 bases, there was a span of 10 bases. CDR3 size: 15 residues. The germline V gene encodes CDR1 LGHNA and CDR2 YNFKEQ. The CDR3 nucleotides are TGTGCCAGCAGCCAAGATCCCGGACAGAATCAGCCCCAGCATTTT. Amino acids: CASSQDPGQNQPQHF.